One and the same sample provided the 17 T cell receptor beta chains below, sequenced in a study of cytomegalovirus exposure and HLA in healthy donors. 60 Vbeta and 13 Jbeta primers were used in PCR. Using immunoSEQ multiplex PCR, the repertoire was profiled, and TCRdb retains in-frame clones only, with some absent. The table includes under 200,000 clones, approximately 80% detected once. Source material: PBMCs. The receptor set was obtained from a woman aged 50 to 65 in good health and CMV-seronegative.

The V call is TRBV11-2, the J call TRBJ2-1; 14 positions agree with TRBD2. The CDR3 covers 18 residues. Losses at the gene ends were 1 base for V and 5 bases for J; bases not matched to a gene: 7. CDR1 is SGHAT and CDR2 is FQNNGV in the germline V gene. In DNA, the CDR3 is TGTGCCAGCAGCTTAGTAAGACCGGGACTAGCGGGAGACAATGAGCAGTTCTTC. Protein: CASSLVRPGLAGDNEQFF.

V is TRBV13 and J is TRBJ2-1, with 9 bases identical to TRBD1. Germline CDR1 reads PRHDT; CDR2 reads FYEKMQ (reference sequence). The V segment lost 5 bases and the J segment 7 bases; nucleotides outside the gene matches: 9. CDR3 length: 15 residues. The CDR3 coding sequence is TGTGCCAGCAGCCTCCTAGACAGGGGGAAAAATGAGCAGTTCTTC. Residues: CASSLLDRGKNEQFF.

This clone has just one count. This chain connects TRBV4-1 to TRBJ1-2; 8 nucleotides line up with TRBD1. The CDR3 is 19 residues long. Germline CDR1 reads MGHRA; CDR2 reads YSYEKL. J gave up 4 bases and V 0 bases, and 16 bases lay outside the gene matches. The DNA of the CDR3 is TGCGCCAGCAGCCAAGAGAGTGAAGGTCTAGGGACAGGCCTCTATGGCTACACCTTC. Translated: CASSQESEGLGTGLYGYTF.

The chain couples TRBV5-1 to TRBJ2-5; D is undetermined. The germline CDR1 and CDR2 sequences are SGHRS and YFSETQ. This CDR3 is 15 amino acids long. V lost 5 bases and J 4 bases, leaving 18 bases between the germline ends. The CDR3 sequence is CASSSATRNGETQYF. CDR3 DNA sequence: TGCGCCAGCAGTTCTGCTACCCGAAACGGAGAGACCCAGTACTTC.

This clone has a single count. The V call is TRBV7-2, the J call TRBJ2-5; 13 bases align to TRBD2. This CDR3 is built from 15 residues. The trim removed 2 bases at V and 5 bases at J, leaving 2 bases unmatched. CDR1 SGHTA and CDR2 FQGNSA come from the germline V gene. In DNA form, the CDR3 reads TGTGCCAGCAGCTTACAACTAGCGGGGGGGGAGACCCAGTACTTC. Translated, it gives CASSLQLAGGETQYF.

The genes are TRBV10-1 and TRBJ2-7, with 9 bases aligning to TRBD2. V lost 4 bases, J lost 2 bases, and 12 bases stayed unmatched. The CDR3 is 17 amino acids. Germline values: CDR1 WNHNN, CDR2 SYGVQD (reference sequence). The CDR3 here is CASSGPEGAGGPYEQYF. CDR3 coding DNA: TGCGCCAGCAGTGGACCCGAAGGAGCGGGGGGCCCCTACGAGCAGTACTTC.

The J gene is TRBJ1-1, the V gene TRBV6-5; 8 positions agree with TRBD1. CDR3 size: 13 residues. Germline V CDR1 and CDR2: MNHEY, SVGAGI. V was pared by 4 bases and J by 5 bases, with 3 bases of the junction left unmatched. CDR3 nucleotide sequence: TGTGCCAGCAGTTCAGGGGGCCGAACTGAAGCTTTCTTT. Residues: CASSSGGRTEAFF.

V gene TRBV28 combines with J gene TRBJ2-2; D is unclear. The V and J ends lost 4 bases and 8 bases respectively, with 8 bases between them. This CDR3 region has 12 residues. Germline assignment: CDR1 MDHEN and CDR2 SYDVKM. The CDR3 coding sequence is TGTGCCAGCAGTTGGGCCAAGGGGGAGCTGTTTTTT. Translation: CASSWAKGELFF. Complete variable domain (other parts from reference TRBV28 and TRBJ2-2): DVKVTQSSRYLVKRTGEKVFLECVQDMDHENMFWYRQDPGLGLRLIYFSYDVKMKEKGDIPEGYSVSREKKERFSLILESASTNQTSMYLCASSWAKGELFFGEGSRLTVL.

This chain connects TRBV6-6 to TRBJ1-3; unclear D gene. This CDR3 region has 12 residues. V lost 6 bases to trimming and J lost 1 base, with 4 bases between them. The germline CDR1 and CDR2 sequences are MNHNY and SVGAGI (reference sequence). The CDR3 protein is CASRESGNTIYF. The CDR3 coding sequence is TGTGCCAGCAGAGAGTCTGGAAACACCATATATTTT.

This clone was seen a handful of times. The genes are TRBV4-3 and TRBJ2-3; 7 bases map to TRBD2. The germline V gene encodes CDR1 LGHNA and CDR2 YSLEER. V lost 0 bases, J lost 5 bases, and 8 bases stayed unmatched. CDR3 length equals 16 residues. The DNA of the CDR3 is TGCGCCAGCAGCCAAGATCACCAGCGGGGTGGAGATACGCAGTATTTT. This encodes CASSQDHQRGGDTQYF.

This chain connects TRBV4-2 to TRBJ2-3, with 10 bases that match TRBD2. The CDR3 is 17 amino acids. Germline loops: CDR1 LGHNA, CDR2 YNFKEQ. V shed 3 bases, J shed 4 bases, and the junction held 10 bases outside the gene matches. The CDR3 is CASSQGSSGRGADTQYF. The CDR3 DNA reads TGTGCCAGCAGCCAGGGCTCGAGCGGGAGGGGGGCAGATACGCAGTATTTT.

The V call is TRBV29-1, the J call TRBJ1-1, with a tentative D call TRBD1 (6 bases). CDR3 length equals 12 residues. Germline V CDR1 and CDR2: SQVTM, ANQGSEA. V was shortened by 7 bases and J by 4 bases, with 13 bases between the two germline ends. Here the CDR3 DNA reads TGCAGCGGTGGACAGTTCAGCACTGAAGCTTTCTTT. Protein: CSGGQFSTEAFF.

CDR3 residues: CASSEQGWGTEAFF. CDR3 nucleotide sequence: TGTGCCAGCAGTGAACAGGGGTGGGGCACTGAAGCTTTCTTT. J is TRBJ1-1 and V is TRBV6-4, with 7 bases fitting TRBD1. Per the germline V gene, CDR1 is MRHNA and CDR2 is SNTAGT. V shed 3 bases, J shed 4 bases, and the junction held 5 bases outside the gene matches. This CDR3 comprises 14 residues.

The chain joins TRBV5-1 to TRBJ2-4; D gene unclear. The CDR3 sequence is 16 residues long. V gave up 0 bases and J gave up 1 base, with 11 bases separating them. In germline, CDR1 is SGHRS, CDR2 YFSETQ. The DNA for the CDR3 is TGCGCCAGCAGCTTGGGGGCGAGTCTCGCCAAAAACATTCAGTACTTC. Translating it yields CASSLGASLAKNIQYF. The variable domain in full, with the rest retrieved from reference TRBV5-1 and TRBJ2-4, is KAGVTQTPRYLIKTRGQQVTLSCSPISGHRSVSWYQQTPGQGLQFLFEYFSETQRNKGNFPGRFSGRQFSNSRSEMNVSTLELGDSALYLCASSLGASLAKNIQYFGAGTRLSVL.

J is TRBJ2-3 and V is TRBV7-9; 8 bases fit TRBD2. CDR3 length: 14 amino acids. Germline V gives CDR1 SEHNR, CDR2 FQNEAQ (reference sequence). V was pared by 6 bases and J by 1 base, with 3 bases of the junction left unmatched. CDR3 bases: TGTGCCAGCAGTTTTAGCGGGGGCACAGATACGCAGTATTTT. It yields the protein CASSFSGGTDTQYF.

V is TRBV6-6 and J is TRBJ2-7, with TRBD2 as a possible D gene (5 bases). Germline V gene sequence: CDR1 MNHNY, CDR2 SVGAGI (reference sequence). Trimming removed 2 bases from V and 3 bases from J, with 17 bases in between. The CDR3 totals 16 residues. CDR3 in DNA: TGTGCCAGCAGTTACGGGTCCTCCCAGCGGTACTACGAGCAGTACTTC. Its translation: CASSYGSSQRYYEQYF.

This rearrangement joins TRBV7-3 to TRBJ2-3; TRBD2 matches 12 bases. With 3 bases clipped from V and 4 bases from J, the junction kept 14 bases outside the gene matches. The CDR3 sequence is 19 residues long. From germline, CDR1 is SGHTA and CDR2 FQGTGA. CDR3 sequence reads: CASSLRGGASGRVADTQYF. The CDR3 DNA reads TGTGCCAGCAGCTTGAGGGGGGGGGCTAGCGGGAGGGTGGCAGATACGCAGTATTTT.